This T cell receptor (beta chain) was documented in a study of OX40 agonist ivuxolimab in advanced cancers. Turning to the overall study: Ivuxolimab, which targeted the costimulatory receptor OX40 (CD134), was an agonistic, fully human IgG2 monoclonal antibody. Intravenous ivuxolimab was administered to patients every 2 weeks at six dose levels: 0.01, 0.1, 0.3, 1.5, 3 and 10 mg/kg. Of the approximately 54 dose-escalation patients, hepatocellular carcinoma was present in about 20, melanoma in around 15, renal cell carcinoma in 9 and head and neck cancer in 9. In the dose-escalation cohort, around four fifths of patients were male, and the mean age was 60 years with a range of about 20 to 80. Prior anti-PD-1, anti-PD-L1 or anti-CTLA-4 therapy was permitted, and checkpoint inhibitors had been received by less than 45% of dose-escalation patients. Partial responses occurred in three dose-escalation patients: two with cutaneous melanoma and one with hepatocellular carcinoma. Peripheral TCRbeta sequencing was intended to test whether TCR sequence diversity was altered and clonal T-cell expansion was caused by ivuxolimab. The paper describes the monotherapy dose-escalation part (N ≈ 52 patients) of the phase I trial of ivuxolimab.

Genomic DNA was extracted from sorted cells for sequencing of the TCRbeta CDR3 region. TCRbeta CDR3 regions were sequenced using the immunoSEQ Assay. TCRdb's version of the immuneACCESS table is confined to in-frame rearrangements and falls short of the full clone set. An unresolved V gene accounts for under half of the shortfall where checked; the remainder is of unknown origin. This sample is represented by around 40,000 clones; 87% of them were singletons. Of the sample, 3% to 4% falls within the top ten clones. Overall results and qualifications from the work: At doses from 0.1 to 3.0 mg/kg, clonal expansion was seen in both CD4+ and CD8+ blood T cells between baseline and week 6. After ivuxolimab, expanded clones were on average more numerous among CD8+ T cells than among CD4+ T cells. In partial responders in the 0.1-3.0 mg/kg groups, normalized peripheral clonal expansion was found to be among the lowest, especially among CD8+ T cells. Antigen specificity was not determined for the clonally expanded peripheral T cells. Low levels of normalized T-cell clonal expansion were also seen in some nonresponding patients.

Patients with autoimmune disease history or receiving systemic immunosuppression were excluded from the trial. Peripheral blood for TCR sequencing was collected from all dose cohorts at baseline, on cycle 4 day 1, and on cycle 7 day 1. Samples were obtained from an open-label, multicenter, first-in-human phase I dose-escalation trial of ivuxolimab. Adults with locally advanced or metastatic melanoma, renal cell, hepatocellular, or head and neck squamous cell carcinoma were enrolled in the trial. Before TCR sequencing, CD4+ T cells and CD8+ T cells from peripheral blood were sorted into separate populations. This clone came up a few times. This clone's antigen is unknown. No qualities accompany the bases; no much larger clone lies one base away. The same CDR3 can be traced to other DNA sequences in this sample. Relative to germline, V is 6 bases shorter and J is 3 bases shorter, with 11 bases between their ends. The germline V gene provides CDR1 MNHNS and CDR2 SASEGT. The CDR3 spans 13 residues, from the cysteine through the phenylalanine. The DNA shown is the 39-base CDR3, in frame from base 1.

The sequenced sample was CD4+ or CD8+ T cells sorted from blood, obtained in a trial of the OX40 agonist ivuxolimab. The rearrangement joined TRBV6-1 to TRBJ2-5; the D gene is possibly TRBD1, with 6 bases matching. This sequence was found in an adult with an advanced solid tumor such as melanoma, head and neck, liver or kidney cancer. The CDR3 is CASREDRKETQYF. The DNA is as follows: TGTGCCAGCAGGGAGGACAGAAAAGAGACCCAGTACTTC.